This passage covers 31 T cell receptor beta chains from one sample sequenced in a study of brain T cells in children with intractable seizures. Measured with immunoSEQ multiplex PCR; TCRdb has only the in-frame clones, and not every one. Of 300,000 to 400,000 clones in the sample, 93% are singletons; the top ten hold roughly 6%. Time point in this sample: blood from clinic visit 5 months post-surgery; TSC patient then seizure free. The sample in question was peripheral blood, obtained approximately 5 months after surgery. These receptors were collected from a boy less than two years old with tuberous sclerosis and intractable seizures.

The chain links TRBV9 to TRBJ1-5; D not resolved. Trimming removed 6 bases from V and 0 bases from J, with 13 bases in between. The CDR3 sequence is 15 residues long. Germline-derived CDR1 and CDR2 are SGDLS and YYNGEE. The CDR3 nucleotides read TGTGCCAGCACGTGTCCAGATTATAGCAATCAGCCCCAGCATTTT. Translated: CASTCPDYSNQPQHF.

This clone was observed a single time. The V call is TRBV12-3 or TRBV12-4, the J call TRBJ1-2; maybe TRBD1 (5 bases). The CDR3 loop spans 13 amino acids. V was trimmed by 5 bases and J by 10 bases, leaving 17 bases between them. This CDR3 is CASSLMGRVLYTF. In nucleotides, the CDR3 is TGTGCCAGCAGTCTGATGGGACGGGTACTCTACACCTTC.

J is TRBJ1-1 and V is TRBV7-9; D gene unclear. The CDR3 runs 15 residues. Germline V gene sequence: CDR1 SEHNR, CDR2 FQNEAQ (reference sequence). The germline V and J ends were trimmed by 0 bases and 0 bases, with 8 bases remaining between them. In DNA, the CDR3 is TGTGCCAGCAGCTTAGCGGGCTTAATGAACACTGAAGCTTTCTTT. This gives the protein CASSLAGLMNTEAFF.

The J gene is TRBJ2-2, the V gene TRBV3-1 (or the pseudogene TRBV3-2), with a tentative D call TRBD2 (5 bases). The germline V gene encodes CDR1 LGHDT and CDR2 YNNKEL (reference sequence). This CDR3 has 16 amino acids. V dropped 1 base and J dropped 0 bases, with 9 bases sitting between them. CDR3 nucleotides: TGTGCCAGCAGCCAAGCAGCGAGGGCGAACACCGGGGAGCTGTTTTTT. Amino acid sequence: CASSQAARANTGELFF.

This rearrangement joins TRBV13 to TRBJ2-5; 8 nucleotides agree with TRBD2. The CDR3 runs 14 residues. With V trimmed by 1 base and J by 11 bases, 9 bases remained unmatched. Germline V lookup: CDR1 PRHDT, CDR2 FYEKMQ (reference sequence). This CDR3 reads CASSLDGGAQVQYF. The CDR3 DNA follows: TGTGCCAGCAGCTTAGACGGGGGGGCCCAGGTTCAGTACTTC.

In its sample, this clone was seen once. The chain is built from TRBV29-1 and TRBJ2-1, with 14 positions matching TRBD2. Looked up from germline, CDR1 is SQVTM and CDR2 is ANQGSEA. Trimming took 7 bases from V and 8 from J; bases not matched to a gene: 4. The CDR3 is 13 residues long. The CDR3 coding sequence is TGCAGCGCCGGGACTAGCGGGAGATATGAGCAGTTCTTC. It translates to CSAGTSGRYEQFF.

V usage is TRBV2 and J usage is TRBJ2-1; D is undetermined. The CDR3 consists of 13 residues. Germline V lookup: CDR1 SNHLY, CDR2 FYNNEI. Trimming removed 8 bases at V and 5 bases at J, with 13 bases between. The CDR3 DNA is TGTGCCAGCGGAGTCGCTGAGAACAATGAGCAGTTCTTC. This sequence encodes CASGVAENNEQFF.

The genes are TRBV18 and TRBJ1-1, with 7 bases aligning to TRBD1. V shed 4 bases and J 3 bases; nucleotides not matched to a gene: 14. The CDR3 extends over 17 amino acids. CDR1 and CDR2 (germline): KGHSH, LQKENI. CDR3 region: CASSLWARGYGDTEAFF. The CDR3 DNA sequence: TGTGCCAGCTCACTCTGGGCCAGGGGGTACGGCGACACTGAAGCTTTCTTT.

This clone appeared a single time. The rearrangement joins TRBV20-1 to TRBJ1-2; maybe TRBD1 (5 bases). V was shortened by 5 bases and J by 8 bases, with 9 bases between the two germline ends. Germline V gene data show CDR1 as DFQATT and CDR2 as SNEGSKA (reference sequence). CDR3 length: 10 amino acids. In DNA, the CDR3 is TGCAGTGCTTACGACAGCGGCTACACCTTC. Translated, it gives CSAYDSGYTF.

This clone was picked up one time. The CDR3 DNA follows: TGCGCCAGCAGCTTAGGAGGCATGGCAGATACGCAGTATTTT. Protein: CASSLGGMADTQYF. This chain links TRBV5-1 with TRBJ2-3; D might be TRBD2 (5 bases). There are 14 residues in the CDR3. Looked up from germline, CDR1 is SGHRS and CDR2 is YFSETQ. Trimming cost V 2 bases and J 4 bases, with 11 bases left between them. Together with reference TRBV5-1 and TRBJ2-3, the CDR3 gives the full variable domain: KAGVTQTPRYLIKTRGQQVTLSCSPISGHRSVSWYQQTPGQGLQFLFEYFSETQRNKGNFPGRFSGRQFSNSRSEMNVSTLELGDSALYLCASSLGGMADTQYFGPGTRLTVL.

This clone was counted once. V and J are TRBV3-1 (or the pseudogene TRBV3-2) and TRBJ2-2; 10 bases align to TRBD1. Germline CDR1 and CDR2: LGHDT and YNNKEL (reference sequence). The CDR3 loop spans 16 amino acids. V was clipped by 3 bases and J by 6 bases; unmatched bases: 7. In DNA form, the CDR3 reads TGTGCCAGCAGCCATTGGGACAGGGGAATATCCGGGGAGCTGTTTTTT. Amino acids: CASSHWDRGISGELFF.

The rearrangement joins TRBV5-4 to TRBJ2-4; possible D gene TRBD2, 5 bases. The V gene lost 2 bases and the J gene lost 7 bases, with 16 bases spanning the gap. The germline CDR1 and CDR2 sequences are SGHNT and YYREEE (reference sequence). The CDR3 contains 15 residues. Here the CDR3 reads CASSFRDSIRNIQYF. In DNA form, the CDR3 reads TGTGCCAGCAGCTTCCGGGATTCAATCAGGAACATTCAGTACTTC.

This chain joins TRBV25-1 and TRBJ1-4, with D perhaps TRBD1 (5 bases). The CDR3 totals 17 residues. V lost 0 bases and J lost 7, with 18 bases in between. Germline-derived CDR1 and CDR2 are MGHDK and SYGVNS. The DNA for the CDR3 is TGTGCCAGCAGTGAATACTTTTTGGGGCAGGATGGTGAAAAACTGTTTTTT. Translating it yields CASSEYFLGQDGEKLFF.

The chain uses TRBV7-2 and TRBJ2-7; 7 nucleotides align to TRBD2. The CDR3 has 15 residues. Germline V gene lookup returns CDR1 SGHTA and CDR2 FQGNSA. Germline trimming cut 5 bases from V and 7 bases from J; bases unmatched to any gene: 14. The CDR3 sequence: CASSAWDYASGEQYF. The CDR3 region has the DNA TGTGCCAGCAGCGCATGGGACTATGCTTCCGGAGAGCAGTACTTC. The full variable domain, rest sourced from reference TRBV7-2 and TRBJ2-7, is GAGVSQSPSNKVTEKGKDVELRCDPISGHTALYWYRQSLGQGLEFLIYFQGNSAPDKSGLPSDRFSAERTGGSVSTLTIQRTQQEDSAVYLCASSAWDYASGEQYFGPGTRLTVT.

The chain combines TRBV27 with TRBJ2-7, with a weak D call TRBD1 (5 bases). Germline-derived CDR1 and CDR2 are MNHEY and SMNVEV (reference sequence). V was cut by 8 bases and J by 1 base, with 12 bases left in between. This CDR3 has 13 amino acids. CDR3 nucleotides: TGTGCCAGCGGGCGAGGACATTCCTACGAGCAGTACTTC. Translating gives CASGRGHSYEQYF.

The CDR3 here is CSVGVIGMGFDGYTF. The CDR3, as DNA: TGCAGCGTTGGGGTGATCGGGATGGGCTTCGATGGCTACACCTTC. The rearrangement joins TRBV29-1 to TRBJ1-2, with D hard to call. CDR1 is SQVTM and CDR2 is ANQGSEA in the germline V gene. Trimming cost V 4 bases and J 6 bases, with 21 bases left between them. The CDR3 consists of 15 residues. The whole variable domain, remainder taken from reference TRBV29-1 and TRBJ1-2, is SAVISQKPSRDICQRGTSLTIQCQVDSQVTMMFWYRQQPGQSLTLIATANQGSEATYESGFVIDKFPISRPNLTFSTLTVSNMSPEDSSIYLCSVGVIGMGFDGYTFGSGTRLTVV.

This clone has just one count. DNA of the CDR3: TGTGCCAGCAGCCCGGCCCTCACTAGCGGGAGGGCCGGCGGGGAGCTGTTTTTT. It encodes CASSPALTSGRAGGELFF. The V gene is TRBV4-2, the J gene TRBJ2-2; 13 bases map to TRBD2. The CDR3 length is 18 residues. CDR1 LGHNA and CDR2 YNFKEQ come from the germline V gene. V was clipped by 4 bases and J by 7 bases; unmatched bases: 12.

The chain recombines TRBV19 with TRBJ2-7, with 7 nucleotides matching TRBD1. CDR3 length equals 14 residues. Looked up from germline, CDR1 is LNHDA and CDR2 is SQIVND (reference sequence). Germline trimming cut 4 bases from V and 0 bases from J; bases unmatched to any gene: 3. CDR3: CASSTRQGSYEQYF. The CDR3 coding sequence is TGTGCCAGTAGTACCCGACAGGGCTCCTACGAGCAGTACTTC.

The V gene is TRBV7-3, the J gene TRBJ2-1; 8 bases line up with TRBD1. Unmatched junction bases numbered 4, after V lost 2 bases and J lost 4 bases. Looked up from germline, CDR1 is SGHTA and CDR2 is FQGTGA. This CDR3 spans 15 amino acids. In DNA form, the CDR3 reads TGTGCCAGCAGCTTATCCAGGGGGCCATACAATGAGCAGTTCTTC. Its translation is CASSLSRGPYNEQFF.

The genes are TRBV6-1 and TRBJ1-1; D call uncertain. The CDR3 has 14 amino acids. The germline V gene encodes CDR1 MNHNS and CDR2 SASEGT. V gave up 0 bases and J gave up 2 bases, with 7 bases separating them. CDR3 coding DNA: TGTGCCAGCAGTGAAGCTTGGGGTAACACTGAAGCTTTCTTT. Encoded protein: CASSEAWGNTEAFF.

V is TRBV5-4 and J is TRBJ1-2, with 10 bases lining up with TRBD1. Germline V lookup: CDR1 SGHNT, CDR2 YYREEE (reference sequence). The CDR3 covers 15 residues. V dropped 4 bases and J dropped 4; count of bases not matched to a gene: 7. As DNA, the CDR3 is TGTGCCAGCAGCCCGGGCGGGGACAGGGGCTATGGCTACACCTTC. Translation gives CASSPGGDRGYGYTF.

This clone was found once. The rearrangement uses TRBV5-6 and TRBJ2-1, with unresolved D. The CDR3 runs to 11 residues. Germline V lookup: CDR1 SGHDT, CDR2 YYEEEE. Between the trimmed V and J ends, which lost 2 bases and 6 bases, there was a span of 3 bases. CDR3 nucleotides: TGTGCCAGCAGCTTTACCAATGAGCAGTTCTTC. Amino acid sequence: CASSFTNEQFF.

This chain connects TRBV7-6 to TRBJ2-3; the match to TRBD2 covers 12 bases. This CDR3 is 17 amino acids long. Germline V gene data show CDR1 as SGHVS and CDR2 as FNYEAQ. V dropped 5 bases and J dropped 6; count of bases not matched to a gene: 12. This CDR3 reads CASSVLPSGGASDTQYF. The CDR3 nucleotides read TGTGCCAGCAGCGTCCTTCCTAGCGGGGGGGCCTCGGATACGCAGTATTTT. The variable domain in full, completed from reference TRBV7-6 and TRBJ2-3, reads GAGVSQSPRYKVTKRGQDVALRCDPISGHVSLYWYRQALGQGPEFLTYFNYEAQQDKSGLPNDRFSAERPEGSISTLTIQRTEQRDSAMYRCASSVLPSGGASDTQYFGPGTRLTVL.

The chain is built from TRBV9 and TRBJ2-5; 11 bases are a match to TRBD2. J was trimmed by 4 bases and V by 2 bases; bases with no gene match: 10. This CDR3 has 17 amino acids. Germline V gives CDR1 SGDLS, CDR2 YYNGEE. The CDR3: CASSVGSGGAVGETQYF. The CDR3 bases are TGTGCCAGCAGCGTGGGTAGCGGGGGGGCCGTTGGAGAGACCCAGTACTTC.

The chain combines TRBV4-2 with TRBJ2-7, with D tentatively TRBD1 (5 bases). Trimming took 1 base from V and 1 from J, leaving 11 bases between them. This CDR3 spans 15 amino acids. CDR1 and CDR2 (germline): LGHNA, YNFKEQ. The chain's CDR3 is CASSQGAGPSYEQYF. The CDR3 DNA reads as TGTGCCAGCAGCCAAGGAGCAGGGCCATCCTACGAGCAGTACTTC.

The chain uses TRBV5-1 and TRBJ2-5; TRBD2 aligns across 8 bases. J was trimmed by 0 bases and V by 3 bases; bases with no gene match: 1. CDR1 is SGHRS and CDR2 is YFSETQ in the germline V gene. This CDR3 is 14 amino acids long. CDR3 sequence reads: CASSSSGYQETQYF. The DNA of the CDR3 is TGCGCCAGCAGCTCTAGCGGGTACCAAGAGACCCAGTACTTC.

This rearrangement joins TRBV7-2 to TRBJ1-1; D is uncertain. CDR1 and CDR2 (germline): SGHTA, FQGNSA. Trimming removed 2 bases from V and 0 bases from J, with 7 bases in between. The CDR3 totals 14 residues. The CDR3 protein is CASSLYQLNTEAFF. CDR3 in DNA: TGTGCCAGCAGCTTATATCAGTTGAACACTGAAGCTTTCTTT.

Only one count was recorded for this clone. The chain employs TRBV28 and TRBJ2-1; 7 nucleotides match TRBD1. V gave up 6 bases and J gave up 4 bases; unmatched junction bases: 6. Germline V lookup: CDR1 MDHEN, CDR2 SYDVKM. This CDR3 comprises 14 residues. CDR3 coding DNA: TGTGCCAGCAGCCCCGGGACAGATTACAATGAGCAGTTCTTC. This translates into CASSPGTDYNEQFF.

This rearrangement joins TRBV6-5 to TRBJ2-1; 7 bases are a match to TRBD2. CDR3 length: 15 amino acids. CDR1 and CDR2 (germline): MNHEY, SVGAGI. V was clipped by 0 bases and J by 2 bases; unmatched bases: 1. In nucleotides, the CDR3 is TGTGCCAGCAGTTACTCACTAGCGACCTACAATGAGCAGTTCTTC. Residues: CASSYSLATYNEQFF.

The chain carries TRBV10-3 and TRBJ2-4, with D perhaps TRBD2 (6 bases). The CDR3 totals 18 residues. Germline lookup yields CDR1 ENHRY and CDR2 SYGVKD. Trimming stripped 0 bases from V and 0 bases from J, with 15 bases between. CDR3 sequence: CAISESWPPGEAKNIQYF. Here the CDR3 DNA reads TGTGCCATCAGTGAGTCATGGCCGCCGGGAGAAGCCAAAAACATTCAGTACTTC.

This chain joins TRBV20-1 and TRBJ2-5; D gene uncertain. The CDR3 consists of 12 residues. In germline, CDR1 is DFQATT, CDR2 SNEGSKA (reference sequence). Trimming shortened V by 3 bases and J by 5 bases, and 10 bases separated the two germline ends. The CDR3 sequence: CSASWVEETQYF. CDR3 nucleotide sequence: TGCAGTGCTAGTTGGGTTGAGGAGACCCAGTACTTC.